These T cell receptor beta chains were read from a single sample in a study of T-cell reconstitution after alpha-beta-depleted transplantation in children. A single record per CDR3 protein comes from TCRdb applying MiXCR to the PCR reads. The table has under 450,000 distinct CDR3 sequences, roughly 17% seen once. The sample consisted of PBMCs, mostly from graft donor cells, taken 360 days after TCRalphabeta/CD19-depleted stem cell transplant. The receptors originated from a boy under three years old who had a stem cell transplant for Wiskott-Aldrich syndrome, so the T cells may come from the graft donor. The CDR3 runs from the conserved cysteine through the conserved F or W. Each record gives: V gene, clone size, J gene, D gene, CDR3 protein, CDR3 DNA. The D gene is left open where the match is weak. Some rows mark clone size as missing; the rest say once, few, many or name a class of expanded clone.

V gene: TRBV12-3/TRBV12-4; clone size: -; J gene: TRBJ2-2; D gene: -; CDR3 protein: CASRAQNTGELFF; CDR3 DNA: TGTGCCAGTAGGGCCCAGAACACCGGGGAGCTGTTTTTT
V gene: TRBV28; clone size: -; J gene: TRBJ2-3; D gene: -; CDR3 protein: CASSFSEVGGTQYF; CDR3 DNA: TGTGCCAGCAGTTTTTCAGAGGTGGGGGGTACGCAGTATTTT
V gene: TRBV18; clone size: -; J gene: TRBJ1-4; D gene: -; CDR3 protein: CASSPKGPGATNEKLFF; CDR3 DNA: TGTGCCAGCTCACCAAAAGGGCCGGGCGCAACTAATGAAAAACTGTTTTTT
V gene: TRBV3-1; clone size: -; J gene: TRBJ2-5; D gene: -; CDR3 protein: CASSQDGTPLETQYF; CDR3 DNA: TGTGCCAGCAGCCAAGATGGCACCCCACTAGAGACCCAGTACTTC
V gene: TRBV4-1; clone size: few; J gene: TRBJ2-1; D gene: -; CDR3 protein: CASSQAGGLAYNEQFF; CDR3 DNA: TGCGCCAGCAGCCAAGCAGGGGGACTAGCCTACAATGAGCAGTTCTTC
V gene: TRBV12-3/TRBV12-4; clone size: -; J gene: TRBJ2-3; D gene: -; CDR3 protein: CASSSQNVDTQYF; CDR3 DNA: TGTGCCAGCAGTTCTCAGAACGTTGATACGCAGTATTTT
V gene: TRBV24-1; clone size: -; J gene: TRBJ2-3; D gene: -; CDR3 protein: CATSWGEHTDTQYF; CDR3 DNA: TGTGCCACCTCCTGGGGAGAGCACACAGATACGCAGTATTTT
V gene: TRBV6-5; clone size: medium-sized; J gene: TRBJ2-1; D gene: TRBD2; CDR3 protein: CASSYSRGGNEQFF; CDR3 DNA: TGTGCCAGCAGTTACTCTCGGGGGGGAAATGAGCAGTTCTTC
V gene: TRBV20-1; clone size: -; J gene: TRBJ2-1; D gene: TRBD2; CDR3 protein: CSARAHPSGPNEQFF; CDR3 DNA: TGCAGTGCTAGAGCCCACCCTAGCGGGCCCAATGAGCAGTTCTTC
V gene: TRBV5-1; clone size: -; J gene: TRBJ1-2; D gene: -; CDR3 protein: CASSLTGRNGYTF; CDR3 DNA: TGCGCCAGCAGCTTGACGGGTAGAAATGGCTACACCTTC
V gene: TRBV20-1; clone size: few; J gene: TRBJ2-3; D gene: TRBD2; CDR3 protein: CSASESGMTDTQYF; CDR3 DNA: TGCAGTGCTAGTGAAAGCGGGATGACAGATACGCAGTATTTT
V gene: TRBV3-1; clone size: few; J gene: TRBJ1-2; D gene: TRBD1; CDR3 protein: CASSQRQGIPLYGYTF; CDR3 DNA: TGTGCCAGCAGCCAACGACAGGGTATCCCTCTCTATGGCTACACCTTC
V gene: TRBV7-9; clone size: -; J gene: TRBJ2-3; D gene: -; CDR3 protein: CASNPTGRASTDTQYF; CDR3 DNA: TGTGCCAGCAACCCGACAGGAAGGGCGAGCACAGATACGCAGTATTTT
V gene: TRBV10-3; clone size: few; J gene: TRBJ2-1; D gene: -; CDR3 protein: CATLSGLPTVGEQFF; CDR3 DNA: TGTGCCACCCTCTCTGGACTCCCTACGGTTGGTGAGCAGTTCTTC
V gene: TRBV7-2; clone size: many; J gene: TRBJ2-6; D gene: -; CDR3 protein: CASSLRSSGANVLTF; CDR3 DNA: TGCGCCAGCAGCTTGAGAAGCTCTGGGGCCAACGTCCTGACTTTC
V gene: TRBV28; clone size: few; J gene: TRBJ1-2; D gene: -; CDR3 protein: CASSSASNSGYTF; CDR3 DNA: TGTGCCAGCAGTTCGGCCTCCAACTCTGGCTACACCTTC
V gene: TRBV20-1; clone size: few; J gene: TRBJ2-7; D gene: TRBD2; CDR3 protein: CSAKTSIYEQYF; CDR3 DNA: TGCAGTGCGAAGACTAGCATCTACGAGCAGTACTTC
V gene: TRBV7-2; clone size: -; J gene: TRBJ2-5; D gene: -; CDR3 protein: CSSSRRVRLIPETQYF; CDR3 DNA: TGTTCCAGCAGTCGTAGGGTTCGGTTGATACCGGAGACCCAGTACTTC
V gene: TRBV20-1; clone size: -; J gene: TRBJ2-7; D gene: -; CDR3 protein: CSASIYRGHPGEQYF; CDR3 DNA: TGCAGTGCTAGTATCTACCGTGGCCATCCGGGGGAGCAGTACTTC
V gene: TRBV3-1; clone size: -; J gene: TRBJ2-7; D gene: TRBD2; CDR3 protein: CASSLGDYPSSQQYF; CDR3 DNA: TGTGCCAGCAGCCTCGGGGACTACCCCTCCTCACAGCAGTACTTC
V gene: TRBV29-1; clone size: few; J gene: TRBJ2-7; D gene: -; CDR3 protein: CSVVSKGSPYEQYF; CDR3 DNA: TGCAGCGTTGTATCCAAGGGCAGCCCCTACGAGCAGTACTTC
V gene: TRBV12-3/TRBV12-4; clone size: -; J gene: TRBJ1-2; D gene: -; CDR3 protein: CASSLRVLGAYGYTF; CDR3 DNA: TGTGCCAGCAGTTTAAGGGTGTTGGGTGCCTATGGCTACACCTTC
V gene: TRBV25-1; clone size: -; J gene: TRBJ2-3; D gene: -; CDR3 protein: CASSPSEKLTDTQYF; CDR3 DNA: TGTGCCAGCAGCCCTAGTGAGAAGCTCACAGATACGCAGTATTTT
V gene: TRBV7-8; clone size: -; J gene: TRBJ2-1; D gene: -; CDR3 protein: CASSLVLGGSASYNEQFF; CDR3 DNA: TGTGCCAGCAGCTTAGTTTTGGGCGGGTCCGCCTCCTACAATGAGCAGTTCTTC
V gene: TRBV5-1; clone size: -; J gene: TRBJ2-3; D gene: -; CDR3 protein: CASSLILGGVSSDTQYF; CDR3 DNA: TGCGCCAGCAGCTTGATCCTAGGGGGGGTGTCCTCTGATACGCAGTATTTT
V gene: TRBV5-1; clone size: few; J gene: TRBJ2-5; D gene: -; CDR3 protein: CASSRWGTETQYF; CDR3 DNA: TGCGCCAGCAGCCGTTGGGGGACGGAGACCCAGTACTTC
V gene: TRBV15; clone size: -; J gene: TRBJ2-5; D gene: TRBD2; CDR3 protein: CATSRKILAGGQETQYF; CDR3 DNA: TGTGCCACCAGCAGAAAAATTTTAGCGGGGGGACAAGAGACCCAGTACTTC
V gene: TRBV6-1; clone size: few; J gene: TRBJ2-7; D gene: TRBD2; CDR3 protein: CASRLAGGRHYYEQYF; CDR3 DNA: TGTGCCAGCAGGCTAGCGGGGGGGCGTCACTACTACGAGCAGTACTTC
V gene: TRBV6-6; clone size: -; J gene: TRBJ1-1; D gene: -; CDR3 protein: CASTQLTPEAFF; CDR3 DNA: TGTGCCAGCACCCAACTAACACCTGAAGCTTTCTTT
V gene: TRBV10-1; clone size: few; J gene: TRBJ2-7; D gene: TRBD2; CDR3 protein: CASRRPAGPPYEQYF; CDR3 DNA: TGCGCCAGCAGGCGACCAGCGGGGCCTCCCTACGAGCAGTACTTC
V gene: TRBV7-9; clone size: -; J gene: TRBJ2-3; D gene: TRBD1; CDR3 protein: CASSKTGTVTDTQYF; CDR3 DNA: TGTGCCAGCAGCAAGACCGGGACAGTCACAGATACGCAGTATTTT
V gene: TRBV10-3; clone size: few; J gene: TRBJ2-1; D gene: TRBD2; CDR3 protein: CAIRDGTSGRGNEQFF; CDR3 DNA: TGTGCCATCAGAGACGGGACTAGCGGGAGGGGGAATGAGCAGTTCTTC
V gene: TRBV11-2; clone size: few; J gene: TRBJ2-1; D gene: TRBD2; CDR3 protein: CASSLTSGRALRRNEQFF; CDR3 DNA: TGTGCCAGCAGCCTCACTAGCGGGAGGGCCTTACGGCGCAATGAGCAGTTCTTC
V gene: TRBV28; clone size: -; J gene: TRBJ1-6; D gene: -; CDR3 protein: CAGTTGNSPLHF; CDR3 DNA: TGTGCGGGAACGACGGGGAACTCACCCCTCCACTTT
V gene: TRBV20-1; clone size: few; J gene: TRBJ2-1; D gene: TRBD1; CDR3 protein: CSFTGVIHPLSYNEQFF; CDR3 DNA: TGCAGCTTTACAGGGGTAATACACCCCCTCTCCTACAATGAGCAGTTCTTC
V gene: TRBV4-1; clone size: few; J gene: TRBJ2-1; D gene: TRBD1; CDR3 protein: CASSQGETGTAYNEQFF; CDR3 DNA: TGCGCCAGCAGCCAAGGAGAGACAGGGACGGCATACAATGAGCAGTTCTTC
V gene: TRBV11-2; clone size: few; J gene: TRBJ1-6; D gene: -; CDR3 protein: CASSLGRYNSPLHF; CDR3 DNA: TGTGCCAGCAGCCTTGGACGGTATAATTCACCCCTCCACTTT
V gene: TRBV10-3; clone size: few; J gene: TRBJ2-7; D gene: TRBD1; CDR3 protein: CAISRQGSYEQYF; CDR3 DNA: TGTGCCATCAGTAGACAGGGGTCCTACGAGCAGTACTTC
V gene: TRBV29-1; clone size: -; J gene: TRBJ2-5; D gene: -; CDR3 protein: CSVQRLSSVRETQYF; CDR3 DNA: TGCAGCGTCCAAAGGTTGTCTTCTGTACGAGAGACCCAGTACTTC
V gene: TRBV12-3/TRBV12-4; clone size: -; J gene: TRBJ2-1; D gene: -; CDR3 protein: CASSLAIGGGYNEQFF; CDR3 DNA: TGTGCCAGCAGTTTAGCGATCGGCGGAGGCTACAATGAGCAGTTCTTC
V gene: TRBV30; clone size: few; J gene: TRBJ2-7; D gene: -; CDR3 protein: CAWSFGTALYEQYF; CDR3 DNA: TGTGCCTGGAGCTTCGGGACGGCCCTCTACGAGCAGTACTTC
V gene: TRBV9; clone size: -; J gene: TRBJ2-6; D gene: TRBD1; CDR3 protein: CASSPSWTGPFSGANVLTF; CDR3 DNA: TGTGCCAGCAGCCCCTCCTGGACAGGACCGTTCTCTGGGGCCAACGTCCTGACTTTC
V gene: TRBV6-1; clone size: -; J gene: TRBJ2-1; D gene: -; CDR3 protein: CASSPPGSSYNEQFF; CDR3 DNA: TGTGCCAGCAGCCCCCCGGGGAGCTCCTACAATGAGCAGTTCTTC
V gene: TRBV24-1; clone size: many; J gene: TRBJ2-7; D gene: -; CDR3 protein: CATSRGSSYEQYF; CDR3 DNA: TGTGCCACCTCACGGGGGAGCTCCTACGAGCAGTACTTC
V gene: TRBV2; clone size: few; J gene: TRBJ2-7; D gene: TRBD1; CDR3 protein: CASSHRGRQYEQYF; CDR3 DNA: TGTGCCAGCAGTCACAGGGGGCGTCAATACGAGCAGTACTTC
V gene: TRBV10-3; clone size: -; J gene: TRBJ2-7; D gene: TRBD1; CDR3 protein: CAISMGQDYEQYF; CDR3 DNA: TGTGCCATCAGTATGGGACAGGACTACGAGCAGTACTTC
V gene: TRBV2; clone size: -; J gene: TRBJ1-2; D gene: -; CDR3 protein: CASSDRAGYGYTF; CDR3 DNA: TGTGCCAGCAGTGATAGGGCAGGCTATGGCTACACCTTC
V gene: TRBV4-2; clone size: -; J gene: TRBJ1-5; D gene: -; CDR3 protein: CASSQATYSNQPQHF; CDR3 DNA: TGTGCCAGCAGCCAAGCCACTTATAGCAATCAGCCCCAGCATTTT
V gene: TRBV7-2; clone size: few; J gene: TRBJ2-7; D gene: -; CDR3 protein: CASTKDPLGSYEQYF; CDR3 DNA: TGTGCCAGCACCAAAGACCCCCTCGGCTCCTACGAGCAGTACTTC
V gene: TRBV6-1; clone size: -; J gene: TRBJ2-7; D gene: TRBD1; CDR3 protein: CASSPSNYRDRGGYF; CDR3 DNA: TGTGCCAGCAGTCCATCAAACTACCGGGACAGGGGAGGGTACTTC
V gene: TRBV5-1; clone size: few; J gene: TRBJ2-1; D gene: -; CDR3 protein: CASREPDSYNEQFF; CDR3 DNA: TGCGCCAGCAGAGAGCCAGACTCCTACAATGAGCAGTTCTTC
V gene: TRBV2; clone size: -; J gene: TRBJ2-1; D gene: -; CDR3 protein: CASTGVGRGPYNEQFF; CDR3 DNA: TGTGCCAGCACGGGAGTTGGGCGGGGGCCCTACAATGAGCAGTTCTTC
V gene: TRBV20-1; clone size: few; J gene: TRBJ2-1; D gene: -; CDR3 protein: CSASPDSYNEQFF; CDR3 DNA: TGCAGTGCTAGCCCCGACTCCTACAATGAGCAGTTCTTC